What follows is one T cell receptor (beta chain) and its context. Its cognate antigen is unknown. This sample is drawn from a study of shared clonotypes between healthy human individuals. Background on the study: Plates per donor: three CD4 naive, three CD4 memory, two CD8 naive, one CD8 memory. Study-level results: Naive subsets generally had larger estimated richness than memory subsets.

Terminally differentiated effector memory CD45RA+ cells were left out of the naive CD8 fraction, which was CD45RO-negative and positively selected for CCR7. Every subset had its genomic DNA shared out evenly among several immunoSEQ plates. The repertoire was sequenced with immunoSEQ multiplex PCR; TCRdb's copy has only in-frame clones and lacks some. The sample contains some 2,000,000 clones, about 95% of which appear only once. The TCR comes from a man between 18 and 35 years old in good health. Sequencing input: naive CD8+ T cells sorted from blood.

CDR3 amino acids: CASSGIGTATSYEQYF. CDR3 in DNA: TGCGCCAGCAGTGGAATTGGGACAGCTACCTCCTACGAGCAGTACTTC. The chain recombines TRBV10-2 with TRBJ2-7; 7 bases agree with TRBD1. The J segment lost 0 bases and the V segment lost 4 bases, leaving 9 bases of the junction unmatched. Germline V gene lookup returns CDR1 WSHSY and CDR2 SAAADI. The CDR3 runs to 16 residues.